A selection of T cell receptor beta chains follows, all from one sample in a study of human T cells and chemical hapten exposure. TCRdb reprocessed the RACE reads via MiXCR and lists one record per CDR3 protein. The profile shows 150,000 to 200,000 distinct CDR3 sequences, roughly a quarter of them singletons. Source: whole blood, taken in connection with sensitization to the hapten diphenylcyclopropenone (DPC). These receptor sequences come from a woman aged 35 to 49 with alopecia areata. Some clones in this sample may be carry-over from other donors' samples. Each CDR3 is given with its conserved first and last residue. The D gene is left open where the match is weak. Some rows mark clone size as missing; the rest say once, few, many or name a class of expanded clone.

TRBJ1-2	.	TRBV7-2	.	TGTGCCAGCAGACTGGACGGAGGATATGGCTACACCTTC	CASRLDGGYGYTF
TRBJ1-5	few	TRBV20-1	TRBD1	TGCAGTGCTACTCAGGGGGCTGGCATGAATCAGCCCCAGCATTTT	CSATQGAGMNQPQHF
TRBJ2-7	.	TRBV6-6	TRBD2	TGTGCCGTACACGGGACTAGCGGGACACAAGCGTGGGAGCAGTACTTC	CAVHGTSGTQAWEQYF
TRBJ2-7	.	TRBV2	TRBD2	TGTGCCAGCAGTGAAGAGCGGGAGTCCGAGCAGTACTTC	CASSEERESEQYF
TRBJ2-1	.	TRBV7-9	.	TGTGCCAGCAGCTTAAAGGGGACGGCCTACAATGAGCAGTTCTTC	CASSLKGTAYNEQFF
TRBJ1-6	few	TRBV20-1	TRBD1	TGCAGTGCCGCGACAGGGAGCTCCTATAATTCACCCCTCCACTTT	CSAATGSSYNSPLHF
TRBJ1-2	few	TRBV5-1	.	TGCGCCAGCAGCTTGGCCCTAAGCAGGGCGGGTCACTATGGCTACACCTTC	CASSLALSRAGHYGYTF
TRBJ2-7	.	TRBV28	.	TGTGCCAGCAGCCGATCGAGGATCAGCTCCTACGAGCAGTACTTC	CASSRSRISSYEQYF
TRBJ2-5	.	TRBV28	.	TGTGCCAGCAGTTTAGGCGTGGTCGGGGGGACCCAGTACTTC	CASSLGVVGGTQYF
TRBJ1-3	.	TRBV7-8	TRBD1	TGTGCCAGCAGCCGACAGGGTATATCCTCTGGAAACACCATATATTTT	CASSRQGISSGNTIYF
TRBJ1-1	few	TRBV5-4	.	TGTGCCAGCAGCCGAGAGAGCCACAGGGCCACTGAAGCTTTCTTT	CASSRESHRATEAFF
TRBJ2-6	few	TRBV6-1	.	TGTGCCAGCAGTGAACCAGTAGGCAGCTCTGGGGCCAACGTCCTGACTTTC	CASSEPVGSSGANVLTF
TRBJ2-6	few	TRBV7-3	.	TGTGCCAGCAGCTTAAATGGCGGGGCAGGGGTGAGCTCTGGGGCCAACGTCCTGACTTTC	CASSLNGGAGVSSGANVLTF
TRBJ2-7	many	TRBV10-3	TRBD1	TGTGCCATCGGCCGACAGGGGTCCGTGTACGAGCAGTACTTC	CAIGRQGSVYEQYF
TRBJ2-5	few	TRBV24-1	.	TGTGCCACCAGTGTTACTGAAGAGACCCAGTACTTC	CATSVTEETQYF
TRBJ2-7	few	TRBV20-1	TRBD2	TGCAGTGCTAGTAGTTTAGGGACTAGCGGGAGTTCCGAGCAGTACTTC	CSASSLGTSGSSEQYF
TRBJ1-5	few	TRBV4-3	TRBD1	TGCGCCAGCAGCCAAGATTGGGGCAGGGGGCGCGATAGCAATCAGCCCCAGCATTTT	CASSQDWGRGRDSNQPQHF
TRBJ2-1	.	TRBV6-1	TRBD2	TGTGCCAGCAGTGATGGCGGGGGGACCGTGTACAATGAGCAGTTCTTC	CASSDGGGTVYNEQFF
TRBJ2-3	.	TRBV5-1	TRBD2	TGCGCCAGCAGCTCCGGGACTAAAAGCACAGATACGCAGTATTTT	CASSSGTKSTDTQYF
TRBJ2-6	few	TRBV10-3	.	TGTGCCATCAATAGGAAGGGGCGGGACTCTGGGGCCAACGTCCTGACTTTC	CAINRKGRDSGANVLTF
TRBJ1-4	few	TRBV4-3	TRBD1	TGCGCCAGCAGCCAAGGAGCGGGACAGGGGAGTGAAAAACTGTTTTTT	CASSQGAGQGSEKLFF
TRBJ2-3	few	TRBV29-1	TRBD2	TGCAGCGTCCTTGGACTAGCGGGAAATATGGATACGCAGTATTTT	CSVLGLAGNMDTQYF
TRBJ1-5	few	TRBV20-1	.	TGCAGTGCTAGAGATTTTTGGGAGACAGGCAATCAGCCCCAGCATTTT	CSARDFWETGNQPQHF
TRBJ2-1	.	TRBV7-2	.	TGTGCCAGCAGCTGGGACCGTAGCTCCTACAATGAGCAGTTCTTC	CASSWDRSSYNEQFF
TRBJ2-7	many	TRBV29-1	.	TGCAGCGTTCCCCCCTCCTACGAGCAGTACTTC	CSVPPSYEQYF
TRBJ2-3	.	TRBV7-3	TRBD2	TGTGCCAGCAGCTTGCGGGAGAAGGATACGCAGTATTTT	CASSLREKDTQYF
TRBJ2-1	few	TRBV4-1	TRBD2	TGCGCCAGCAGCCAAGTAAAGAGAGAGAACGCCGGGACTAGGCTGAAGTTCTTC	CASSQVKRENAGTRLKFF
TRBJ1-2	.	TRBV12-3/TRBV12-4	.	TGTGCCAGCAGTTATTGGGAGGGAGTGGACTATGGCTACACCTTC	CASSYWEGVDYGYTF
TRBJ1-1	.	TRBV12-3/TRBV12-4	.	TGTGCCAGCAGTCCGAGACAGTGGGGGACTGAAGCTTTCTTT	CASSPRQWGTEAFF
TRBJ2-1	few	TRBV9	.	TGTGCCAGCAGCGTATATGTTGGGCAGTCAGTGAATGAGCAGTTCTTC	CASSVYVGQSVNEQFF
TRBJ1-2	few	TRBV5-1	.	TGCGCCAGCAGCTTGCGGGAAGACTATGGCTACACCTTC	CASSLREDYGYTF
TRBJ1-5	.	TRBV6-5	TRBD1	TGTGCCAGCAGGCCCGACAGGGCTAGTCAGCCCCAGCATTTT	CASRPDRASQPQHF
TRBJ2-1	.	TRBV20-1	.	TGCAGTGCTAGAGACCTGGTCTCCTACAATGAGCAGTTCTTC	CSARDLVSYNEQFF
TRBJ2-3	.	TRBV10-3	.	TGTGCCATCAGTGAGCTCACAGATACGCAGTATTTT	CAISELTDTQYF
TRBJ2-3	.	TRBV6-5	.	TGTGCCAGCAGTTACTCGAATGGAGCTGATACGCAGTATTTT	CASSYSNGADTQYF
TRBJ2-1	.	TRBV4-2	TRBD2	TGTGCCAGCAGCCACCCCGGGACTAGCGGGAGAAATGAGCAGTTCTTC	CASSHPGTSGRNEQFF
TRBJ2-5	many	TRBV7-3	TRBD2	TGTGCCAGCAGCTTAGGGACTAGCGGGAGTCCGTACCAAGAGACCCAGTACTTC	CASSLGTSGSPYQETQYF
TRBJ1-1	few	TRBV28	.	TGTGCCAGCAGTAATACGAACACTGAAGCTTTCTTT	CASSNTNTEAFF
TRBJ1-1	once	TRBV12-3/TRBV12-4	.	TGTGCCAGCAGTTTTGGCTCAGGAAGCGACACTGAAGCTTTCTTT	CASSFGSGSDTEAFF
TRBJ1-4	.	TRBV7-9	.	TGTGCCAGCAGCCACGGGTCAGCTAATGAAAAACTGTTTTTT	CASSHGSANEKLFF
TRBJ1-2	.	TRBV6-6	.	TGTGCCAGCATAGAGGGGAACTATGGCTACACCTTC	CASIEGNYGYTF
TRBJ2-7	few	TRBV7-9	.	TGTGCCAGCAGAGGACTCACTGGCGAGCAGTACTTC	CASRGLTGEQYF
TRBJ2-1	many	TRBV20-1	.	TGCAGTGCTAGAGATGGGCGGGACAACAACAATGAGCAGTTCTTC	CSARDGRDNNNEQFF
TRBJ1-2	few	TRBV7-9	TRBD1	TGTGCCAGCAGCTTAGGACAGGGGCTTACCTATGGCTACACCTTC	CASSLGQGLTYGYTF
TRBJ2-7	.	TRBV12-3/TRBV12-4	TRBD1	TGTGCCAGCAGTCCGACAGGGAGCTCCTACGAGCAGTACTTC	CASSPTGSSYEQYF
TRBJ2-1	.	TRBV12-3/TRBV12-4	TRBD2	TGTGCCAGCAGTCCCGGGGAGGGTTTTAGCTCCTACAATGAGCAGTTCTTC	CASSPGEGFSSYNEQFF
TRBJ1-3	many	TRBV5-8	TRBD1	TGTGCCAGCAGCTTCACAGGGGCTGGAAACACCATATATTTT	CASSFTGAGNTIYF
TRBJ2-1	.	TRBV20-1	.	TGCAGTGCTTACCCCGCACGCGGGAAGACATACAATGAGCAGTTCTTC	CSAYPARGKTYNEQFF
TRBJ2-2	.	TRBV25-1	.	TGTGCCAGCAGGGAGGGACAGAACACCGGGGAGCTGTTTTTT	CASREGQNTGELFF
TRBJ2-1	.	TRBV18	TRBD2	TGTGCCAGCTCACCACCGGGACTAGCGGGAGGCGATGAGCAGTTCTTC	CASSPPGLAGGDEQFF
TRBJ2-7	few	TRBV6-2/TRBV6-3	.	TGTGCCAGCACTCCTTCCCGGAGTTGGACACCCTACGAGCAGTACTTC	CASTPSRSWTPYEQYF
TRBJ2-2	.	TRBV29-1	TRBD2	TGCAGCGTCGGGGGGGCAGGGGAGCTGTTTTTT	CSVGGAGELFF
TRBJ1-2	.	TRBV29-1	.	TGCAGCGCCGGGGGGGGCCTTTTCAACTATGGCTACACCTTC	CSAGGGLFNYGYTF
TRBJ1-5	.	TRBV4-3	.	TGCGCCAGCAGCCAAGAGAGAAATCAGCCCCAGCATTTT	CASSQERNQPQHF
TRBJ1-6	few	TRBV2	.	TGTGCCAGCACGGCAGATAATTCACCCCTCCACTTT	CASTADNSPLHF
TRBJ2-3	few	TRBV4-1	TRBD2	TGCGCCAGCAGCCAGAGAAGCGGGAGGGGAGATACGCAGTATTTT	CASSQRSGRGDTQYF
TRBJ2-1	.	TRBV18	.	TGTGCCAGCTCACCGGTCAATGAGCAGTTCTTC	CASSPVNEQFF
TRBJ1-3	.	TRBV6-5	.	TGTGCCAGCAGTTACTCTCGTGCAGGGGATAGCACCATATATTTT	CASSYSRAGDSTIYF
TRBJ2-7	few	TRBV7-9	.	TGTGCCAGCAGCCCCTGGGAGGCCTACGAGCAGTACTTC	CASSPWEAYEQYF